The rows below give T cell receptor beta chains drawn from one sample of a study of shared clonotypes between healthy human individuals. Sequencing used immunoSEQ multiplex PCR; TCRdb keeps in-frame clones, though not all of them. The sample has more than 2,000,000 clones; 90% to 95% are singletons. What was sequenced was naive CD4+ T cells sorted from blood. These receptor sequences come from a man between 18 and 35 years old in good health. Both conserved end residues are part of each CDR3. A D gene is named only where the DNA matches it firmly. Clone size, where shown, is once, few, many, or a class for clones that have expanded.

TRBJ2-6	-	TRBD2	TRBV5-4	CASSLYSGGGSGANVLTF	TGTGCCAGCAGCTTATATAGCGGGGGAGGATCTGGGGCCAACGTCCTGACTTTC
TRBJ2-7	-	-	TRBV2	CASSRGVASYEQYF	TGTGCCAGCAGTAGGGGGGTAGCCTCCTACGAGCAGTACTTC
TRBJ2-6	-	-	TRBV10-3	CAISEGGANVLTF	TGTGCCATCAGTGAAGGTGGGGCCAACGTCCTGACTTTC
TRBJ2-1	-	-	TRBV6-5	CASSYRDFYNEQFF	TGTGCCAGCAGTTATAGGGACTTTTACAATGAGCAGTTCTTC
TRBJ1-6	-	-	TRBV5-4	CASSFFGMGNSPLHF	TGTGCCAGCAGCTTTTTTGGGATGGGTAATTCACCCCTCCACTTT
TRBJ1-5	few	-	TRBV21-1	CASSKEGTRFYGQPQHF	TGTGCCAGCAGCAAAGAAGGGACAAGGTTCTATGGTCAGCCCCAGCATTTT
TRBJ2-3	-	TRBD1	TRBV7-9	CASSWGSGQGSTDTQYF	TGTGCCAGCAGCTGGGGGTCGGGACAGGGTAGCACAGATACGCAGTATTTT
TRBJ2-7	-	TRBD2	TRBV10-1	CASRPAGGGEQYF	TGCGCCAGCCGTCCAGCGGGGGGCGGCGAGCAGTACTTC
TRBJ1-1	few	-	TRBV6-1	CASTPMRNTEAFF	TGTGCCAGCACCCCTATGCGGAACACTGAAGCTTTCTTT
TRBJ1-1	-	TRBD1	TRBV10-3	CAISEPGRDRGDTEAFF	TGTGCCATCAGTGAGCCCGGCCGGGACAGGGGAGACACTGAAGCTTTCTTT
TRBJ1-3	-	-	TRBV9	CASSARDTGNTIYF	TGTGCCAGCAGCGCCCGGGACACAGGAAACACCATATATTTT
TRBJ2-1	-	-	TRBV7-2	CASTPDYSYNEQFF	TGTGCCAGCACCCCGGACTACTCCTACAATGAGCAGTTCTTC
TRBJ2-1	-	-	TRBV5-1	CASSQTGTNEQFF	TGCGCCAGCAGCCAAACGGGGACCAATGAGCAGTTCTTC
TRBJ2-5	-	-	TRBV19	CASSISGMQETQYF	TGTGCCAGTAGTATTTCCGGTATGCAAGAGACCCAGTACTTC
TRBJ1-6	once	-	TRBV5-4	CASSLANSPLHF	TGTGCCAGCAGCTTGGCGAATTCACCCCTCCACTTT
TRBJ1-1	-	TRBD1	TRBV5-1	CASSLGTGDGLLNTEAFF	TGCGCCAGCAGCTTAGGGACAGGGGATGGGTTACTGAACACTGAAGCTTTCTTT
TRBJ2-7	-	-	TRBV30	CAWELTGTQGEQYF	TGTGCCTGGGAATTGACAGGTACCCAGGGCGAGCAGTACTTC
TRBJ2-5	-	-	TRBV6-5	CASSAGVDSQETQYF	TGTGCCAGCAGTGCCGGGGTCGATAGCCAAGAGACCCAGTACTTC
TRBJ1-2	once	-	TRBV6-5	CASTSEGSGYTF	TGTGCCAGCACCTCGGAAGGGTCTGGCTACACCTTC
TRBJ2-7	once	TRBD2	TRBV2	CASSDPGGRDSYEQYF	TGTGCCAGCAGCGATCCTGGCGGGAGGGACTCCTACGAGCAGTACTTC
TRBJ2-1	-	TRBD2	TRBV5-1	CASSLATSGGSNEQFF	TGCGCCAGCAGCTTGGCGACTAGCGGGGGTTCCAATGAGCAGTTCTTC
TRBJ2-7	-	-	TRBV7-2	CASSLGGKYEQYF	TGTGCCAGCAGCCTAGGGGGGAAGTACGAGCAGTACTTC
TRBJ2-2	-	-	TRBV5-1	CASSLAGDTGELFF	TGCGCCAGCAGCTTGGCCGGAGACACCGGGGAGCTGTTTTTT
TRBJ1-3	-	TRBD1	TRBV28	CASIPDRGPGNTIYF	TGTGCCAGCATTCCAGACAGGGGGCCTGGAAACACCATATATTTT
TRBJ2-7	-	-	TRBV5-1	CASSLGEGISYEQYF	TGCGCCAGCAGCTTAGGTGAAGGTATCTCCTACGAGCAGTACTTC
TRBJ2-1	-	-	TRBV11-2	CASSLGLGVYEQFF	TGTGCCAGCAGCTTAGGGCTGGGGGTATATGAGCAGTTCTTC
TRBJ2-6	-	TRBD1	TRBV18	CASSPGTGGTGANVLTF	TGTGCCAGCTCACCAGGGACAGGGGGAACTGGGGCCAACGTCCTGACTTTC
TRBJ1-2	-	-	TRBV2	CASSEGPGSGYTF	TGTGCCAGCAGTGAAGGACCGGGTAGCGGCTACACCTTC
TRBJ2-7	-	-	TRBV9	CASSPRSGSSYEQYF	TGTGCCAGCAGCCCTAGAAGTGGGAGCTCCTACGAGCAGTACTTC
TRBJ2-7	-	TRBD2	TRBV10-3	CAISTSGRFYEQYF	TGTGCCATCAGCACTAGCGGGAGGTTCTACGAGCAGTACTTC
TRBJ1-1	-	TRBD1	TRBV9	CASSVGHRGTTEAFF	TGTGCCAGCAGCGTAGGACACAGGGGAACCACTGAAGCTTTCTTT
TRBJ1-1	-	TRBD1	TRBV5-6	CASSPTLDRMNTEAFF	TGTGCCAGCAGCCCGACACTGGACAGGATGAACACTGAAGCTTTCTTT
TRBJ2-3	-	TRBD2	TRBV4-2	CASSQEPLAGNPNTQYF	TGTGCCAGCAGCCAGGAACCTTTAGCGGGGAACCCAAATACGCAGTATTTT
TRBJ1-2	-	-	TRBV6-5	CASSYAVVGYGYTF	TGTGCCAGCAGTTACGCCGTAGTTGGCTATGGCTACACCTTC
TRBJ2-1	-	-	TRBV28	CASSIHLRTASNSYNEQFF	TGTGCCAGCAGTATCCACCTTAGGACCGCTTCGAACTCCTACAATGAGCAGTTCTTC
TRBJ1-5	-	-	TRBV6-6	CASSYIGQPQHF	TGTGCCAGCAGTTACATAGGTCAGCCCCAGCATTTT
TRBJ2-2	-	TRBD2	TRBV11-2	CASSLWTSGSTGELFF	TGTGCCAGCAGCTTATGGACTAGCGGGAGCACCGGGGAGCTGTTTTTT
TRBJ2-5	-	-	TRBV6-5	CASSSGETQYF	TGTGCCAGCAGCTCCGGAGAGACCCAGTACTTC
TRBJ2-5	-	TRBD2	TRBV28	CASSWSGEETQYF	TGTGCCAGCAGTTGGAGCGGGGAAGAGACCCAGTACTTC
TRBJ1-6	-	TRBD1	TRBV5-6	CASSFTGVNSPLHF	TGTGCCAGCAGCTTTACAGGGGTTAATTCACCCCTCCACTTT
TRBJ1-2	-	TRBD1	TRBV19	CASSSTGARGYTF	TGTGCCAGTAGTTCCACAGGGGCTCGCGGCTACACCTTC
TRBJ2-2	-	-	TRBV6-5	CASSDPGVPGELFF	TGTGCCAGCAGTGATCCGGGTGTACCCGGGGAGCTGTTTTTT
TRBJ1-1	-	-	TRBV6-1	CASSELWQGTEAFF	TGTGCCAGCAGTGAATTGTGGCAAGGGACTGAAGCTTTCTTT
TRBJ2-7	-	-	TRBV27	CASSLLGVQAPYEQYF	TGTGCCAGCAGTTTATTAGGGGTCCAAGCCCCCTACGAGCAGTACTTC
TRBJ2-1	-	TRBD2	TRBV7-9	CASSGVSGGYNEQFF	TGTGCCAGCAGCGGGGTAAGCGGGGGTTACAATGAGCAGTTCTTC
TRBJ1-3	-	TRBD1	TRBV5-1	CASSFSGGGGNTIYF	TGCGCCAGCAGCTTTTCAGGGGGCGGAGGAAACACCATATATTTT
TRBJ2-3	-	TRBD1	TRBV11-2	CASSFTGELTDTQYF	TGTGCCAGCAGCTTTACAGGGGAGCTTACAGATACGCAGTATTTT
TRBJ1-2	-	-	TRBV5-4	CASSSGSWDHGYTF	TGTGCCAGCAGCTCTGGATCCTGGGATCATGGCTACACCTTC
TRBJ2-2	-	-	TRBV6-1	CASSEASGAGGELFF	TGTGCCAGCAGTGAAGCCTCGGGGGCCGGCGGGGAGCTGTTTTTT
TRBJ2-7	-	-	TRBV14	CASSGSFYEQYF	TGTGCCAGCAGTGGAAGTTTTTACGAGCAGTACTTC
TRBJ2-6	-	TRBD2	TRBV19	CASGGTSGGSGANVLTF	TGTGCCAGCGGTGGGACTAGCGGGGGCTCTGGGGCCAACGTCCTGACTTTC